This is a list of T cell receptor beta chains from one sample in a study of OX40 agonist ivuxolimab in advanced cancers. Libraries were prepared by immunoSEQ multiplex PCR; TCRdb keeps only in-frame clonotypes and omits some of them. The sample lists 55,000 to 90,000 clones, just over 85% seen once, with approximately 2.5% in the top ten. The material sequenced was CD4+ or CD8+ T cells sorted from blood, taken in a trial of the OX40 agonist ivuxolimab. The receptors derive from an adult with an advanced solid tumor such as melanoma, head and neck, liver or kidney cancer. Both conserved end residues are part of each CDR3. The D gene is left open where the match is weak. Rows may omit the clone size; those that give it use once, few, many or a size class.

d_call,clone_size,v_call,cdr3_length,j_call,cdr3_nt,cdr3_aa
NA,NA,TRBV9,14,TRBJ2-3,TGTGCCAGCAGCCCCCCCTCTTTGACAGATACGCAGTATTTT,CASSPPSLTDTQYF
NA,NA,TRBV19,14,TRBJ2-7,TGTGCCAGTAGTGTGGACAGTTTCACCTACGAGCAGTACTTC,CASSVDSFTYEQYF
TRBD1,NA,TRBV5-1,15,TRBJ2-7,TGCGCCAGCAGCGACGACAGGGGGCTTCTCTACGAGCAGTACTTC,CASSDDRGLLYEQYF
TRBD1,NA,TRBV19,15,TRBJ2-7,TGTGCCAGTAGTCGGATCGGGACAGGCTTATACGAGCAGTACTTC,CASSRIGTGLYEQYF
NA,NA,TRBV30,15,TRBJ2-1,TGTGCCTGGAGTGTAGCCCTAGTCGCTAGAAGCGAGCAGTTCTTC,CAWSVALVARSEQFF
NA,NA,TRBV11-3,16,TRBJ2-2,TGTGCCAGCAGCTTGATGGGGAGTCTGGACACCGGGGAGCTGTTTTTT,CASSLMGSLDTGELFF
NA,few,TRBV4-1,13,TRBJ1-5,TGCGCCAGCAGCCAAGAGAGAAACACAGGGAGACATTTT,CASSQERNTGRHF
TRBD1,NA,TRBV28,14,TRBJ1-1,TGTGCCAGCAGTCACAGGGGCGGGGGCACTGAAGCTTTCTTT,CASSHRGGGTEAFF
NA,NA,TRBV19,17,TRBJ1-1,TGTGCCAGTAGTAAAGAAGGGGTCCCGGCCATGAACACTGAAGCTTTCTTT,CASSKEGVPAMNTEAFF
NA,NA,TRBV4-1,16,TRBJ2-5,TGCGCCAGCAGCCAGTCCCACGCGGGGTTGCGAGAGACCCAGTACTTC,CASSQSHAGLRETQYF
NA,NA,TRBV5-1,14,TRBJ1-1,TGCGCCAGCAGCGGGGACACCCTCGGGGCTGAAGCTTTCTTT,CASSGDTLGAEAFF
NA,NA,TRBV7-2,12,TRBJ1-1,TGTGCCAGCAGCTTAAGGGGCACTGAAGCTTTCTTT,CASSLRGTEAFF
NA,NA,TRBV28,18,TRBJ1-3,TGTGCCAGCAGTTTAATGGGAGTCGGAGGGGGCTCTGGAAACACCATATATTTT,CASSLMGVGGGSGNTIYF
NA,NA,TRBV6-1,11,TRBJ1-2,TGTGCCAGCAGTGACAGGGATGGCTACACCTTC,CASSDRDGYTF
TRBD2,NA,TRBV5-4,19,TRBJ2-1,TGTGCCAGCAGCCCAGCCGGGACTAGCGGGGGGTCGACCTACAATGAGCAGTTCTTC,CASSPAGTSGGSTYNEQFF
NA,NA,TRBV9,17,TRBJ1-1,TGTGCCAGCAGCGTAGACGGGGGTAGCCACATGAACACTGAAGCTTTCTTT,CASSVDGGSHMNTEAFF
TRBD1,once,TRBV5-1,15,TRBJ1-5,TGCGCCAGCAGCCGAGAGACAGGGCGGAATCAGCCCCAGCATTTT,CASSRETGRNQPQHF
NA,NA,TRBV18,16,TRBJ1-3,TGTGCCAGCTCACAAACTCAGGAGAGCTCTGGAAACACCATATATTTT,CASSQTQESSGNTIYF
NA,NA,TRBV27,13,TRBJ1-5,TGTGCCAGCAGTCTCTTTTGGGGTCAGCCCCAGCATTTT,CASSLFWGQPQHF
NA,NA,TRBV7-9,15,TRBJ2-5,TGTGCCAGCAGCTTACTTTCCGGGGCCCAAGAGACCCAGTACTTC,CASSLLSGAQETQYF
TRBD1,few,TRBV7-2,14,TRBJ1-2,TGTGCCAGCAGCTCACAGGGGGTCCTCGGTGGCTACACCTTC,CASSSQGVLGGYTF
NA,few,TRBV5-1,15,TRBJ1-1,TGCGCCAGCAGCTTGGAGGCAGGGGTGAACACTGAAGCTTTCTTT,CASSLEAGVNTEAFF
NA,NA,TRBV10-3,14,TRBJ1-3,TGTGCCATCAGTGAGCAGAGGGAAGGAAACACCATATATTTT,CAISEQREGNTIYF
NA,NA,TRBV5-1,15,TRBJ1-5,TGCGCCAGCAGCTTGTTCGCAGGGGAGGAGCAGCCCCAGCATTTT,CASSLFAGEEQPQHF
NA,NA,TRBV7-8,13,TRBJ1-2,TGTGCCAGCAGCCCCCGGCTTGGGGATGGCTACACCTTC,CASSPRLGDGYTF
NA,NA,TRBV28,13,TRBJ2-5,TGTGCCAGCAGAACGCCGTACCAAGAGACCCAGTACTTC,CASRTPYQETQYF
NA,NA,TRBV28,14,TRBJ1-1,TGTGCCAGCAGGCGAGGAGGGGAGAACACTGAAGCTTTCTTT,CASRRGGENTEAFF
TRBD1,NA,TRBV5-1,13,TRBJ1-2,TGCGCCAGCAGCCAGGACAGGGACAATGGCTACACCTTC,CASSQDRDNGYTF
NA,NA,TRBV5-1,15,TRBJ2-3,TGCGCCAGCAGCTTGGCCGCACACAGCACAGATACGCAGTATTTT,CASSLAAHSTDTQYF
NA,NA,TRBV6-5,13,TRBJ1-1,TGTGCCAGCAGTTACTCCAGAGGCACTGAAGCTTTCTTT,CASSYSRGTEAFF
NA,NA,TRBV6-5,14,TRBJ2-2,TGTGCCAGCTCGGTGCAGATGAAGCCCGGGGAGCTGTTTTTT,CASSVQMKPGELFF
TRBD1,NA,TRBV11-2,17,TRBJ1-1,TGTGCCAGCAGCTTAGGTGGGACAGGGGCAAGGGGCACTGAAGCTTTCTTT,CASSLGGTGARGTEAFF
TRBD1,NA,TRBV6-1,13,TRBJ1-2,TGTGCCAGCAGTGGGACAGGTTTCGATGGCTACACCTTC,CASSGTGFDGYTF
TRBD2,NA,TRBV10-3,19,TRBJ2-2,TGTGCCATCAGTGAGACCGGGACTAGCGGGGGGCGGAACACCGGGGAGCTGTTTTTT,CAISETGTSGGRNTGELFF
NA,NA,TRBV9,15,TRBJ1-5,TGTGCCAGCAGCCGTGGGGGCGCGGGGAATCAGCCCCAGCATTTT,CASSRGGAGNQPQHF
NA,NA,TRBV6-1,15,TRBJ1-5,TGTGCCAGCAGTGTGGAGGGGGGAGGTTCGCAGCCCCAGCATTTT,CASSVEGGGSQPQHF
TRBD2,NA,TRBV7-4,16,TRBJ2-7,TGTGCCAGCAGCTTAAGACTAGCGGGGCCTTCCTACGAGCAGTACTTC,CASSLRLAGPSYEQYF
NA,NA,TRBV5-1,15,TRBJ1-4,TGCGCCAGCAGCCCGCTAGGGATAACTAATGAAAAACTGTTTTTT,CASSPLGITNEKLFF
NA,NA,TRBV7-6,13,TRBJ1-5,TGTGCCAGCAGCTTAGCGAAAGGTCAGCCCCAGCATTTT,CASSLAKGQPQHF
NA,few,TRBV10-3,15,TRBJ1-5,TGTGCCATCAGTGAGTTGACAGGTAACAATCAGCCCCAGCATTTT,CAISELTGNNQPQHF
NA,once,TRBV14,14,TRBJ2-7,TGTGCCAGCAGCGATCCGGGGACAGCGGGCAAGCAGTACTTC,CASSDPGTAGKQYF
TRBD1,NA,TRBV18,17,TRBJ1-3,TGTGCCAGCTCACAACGGACAGGGGGCGGCTCTGGAAACACCATATATTTT,CASSQRTGGGSGNTIYF
TRBD1,once,TRBV18,16,TRBJ1-5,TGTGCCAGCTCACCTGCGGGACAGGGAAACAATCAGCCCCAGCATTTT,CASSPAGQGNNQPQHF
NA,NA,TRBV5-1,14,TRBJ1-6,TGCGCCAGCAGCCACGCTTCCCAGAATTCACCCCTCCACTTT,CASSHASQNSPLHF
TRBD2,NA,TRBV5-1,15,TRBJ2-5,TGCGCCAGCGGAGCCAGCGGGGCAGACCAAGAGACCCAGTACTTC,CASGASGADQETQYF
NA,NA,TRBV18,13,TRBJ1-3,TGTGCCAGCTCAGTAGACACTGGAAACACCATATATTTT,CASSVDTGNTIYF
TRBD1,NA,TRBV10-3,14,TRBJ2-7,TGTGCCACCTCGCCCGACAGGGATGAAGGCGAGCAGTACTTC,CATSPDRDEGEQYF
NA,NA,TRBV19,15,TRBJ2-7,TGTGCCAGTAGTGCAATCCGGGACGCCGCACAAGAGCAGTACTTC,CASSAIRDAAQEQYF
NA,NA,TRBV4-2,15,TRBJ2-2,TGTGCCAGCAGCCAAGATGCTGGGGGCACCGGGGAGCTGTTTTTT,CASSQDAGGTGELFF
TRBD2,NA,TRBV7-3,15,TRBJ2-1,TGTGCCAGCAGCGCTAGCGGGGGGGCCTACAATGAGCAGTTCTTC,CASSASGGAYNEQFF
NA,once,TRBV5-1,13,TRBJ2-5,TGCGCCAGCAGCTTCGTAGGGGGAGAGACCCAGTACTTC,CASSFVGGETQYF
TRBD2,NA,TRBV6-1,13,TRBJ2-5,TGTGCCAGCAGTTCGGGGGGAGTGGAGACCCAGTACTTC,CASSSGGVETQYF
NA,NA,TRBV11-3,15,TRBJ2-1,TGTGCCAGCAGCTTAGAGGGCGAATCCTACAATGAGCAGTTCTTC,CASSLEGESYNEQFF
TRBD1,once,TRBV6-6,13,TRBJ1-2,TGTGCCAGCAGTCGGGGACAGGGCTCCGGCTACACCTTC,CASSRGQGSGYTF
NA,NA,TRBV6-5,15,TRBJ1-5,TGTGCCAGCAATTATCCGGGTGATGGCAATCAGCCCCAGCATTTT,CASNYPGDGNQPQHF
TRBD2,NA,TRBV6-6,16,TRBJ2-5,TGTGCCAGCAGCTATGGACTAGCGGGGGACCAAGAGACCCAGTACTTC,CASSYGLAGDQETQYF
NA,NA,TRBV4-1,15,TRBJ1-3,TGCGCCAGCAGCCAAGAGAGGGACTCTGGAAACACCATATATTTT,CASSQERDSGNTIYF
NA,few,TRBV30,13,TRBJ1-5,TGTGCCTGGACCCGGAATAGCAATCAGCCCCAGCATTTT,CAWTRNSNQPQHF
NA,NA,TRBV5-4,15,TRBJ1-2,TGTGCCAGCAGCTTAAGGGGTTCTACAAACTATGGCTACACCTTC,CASSLRGSTNYGYTF
TRBD2,NA,TRBV2,19,TRBJ2-5,TGTGCCAGCAGTGAGACACGACTAGCGGGGGCGCCGTCCCGGGGGACCCAGTACTTC,CASSETRLAGAPSRGTQYF